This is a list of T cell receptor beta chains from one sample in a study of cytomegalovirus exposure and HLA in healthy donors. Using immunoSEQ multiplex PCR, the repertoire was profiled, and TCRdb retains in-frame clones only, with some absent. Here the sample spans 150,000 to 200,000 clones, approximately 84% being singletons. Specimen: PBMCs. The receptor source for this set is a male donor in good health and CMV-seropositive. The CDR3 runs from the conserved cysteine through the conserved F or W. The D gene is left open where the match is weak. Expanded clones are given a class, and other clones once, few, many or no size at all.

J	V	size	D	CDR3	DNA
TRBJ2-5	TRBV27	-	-	CASSPLGTFGETQYF	TGTGCCAGCAGTCCACTCGGGACTTTCGGGGAGACCCAGTACTTC
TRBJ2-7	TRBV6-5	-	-	CASSRLNSYEQYF	TGTGCCAGCAGTCGTTTGAACTCCTACGAGCAGTACTTC
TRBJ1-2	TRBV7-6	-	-	CASSGGSYGYTF	TGTGCCAGCAGCGGGGGCAGTTATGGCTACACCTTC
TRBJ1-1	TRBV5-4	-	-	CASSVGTPAAFF	TGTGCCAGCAGCGTAGGGACTCCCGCTGCTTTCTTT
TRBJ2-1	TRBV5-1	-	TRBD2	CASSPAISGSSYNEQFF	TGCGCCAGCAGCCCGGCTATTAGCGGGAGTTCCTACAATGAGCAGTTCTTC
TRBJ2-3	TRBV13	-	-	CASSLEGGSTDTQYF	TGTGCCAGCAGCTTAGAGGGCGGGTCCACAGATACGCAGTATTTT
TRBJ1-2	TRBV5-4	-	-	CASSFKGGSLNDYGYTF	TGTGCCAGCAGTTTTAAGGGGGGGTCCCTAAATGACTATGGCTACACCTTC
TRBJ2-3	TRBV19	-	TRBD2	CASSIGSGRTLLTSTDTQYF	TGTGCCAGTAGTATAGGGAGCGGGAGGACTCTCCTCACCAGCACAGATACGCAGTATTTT
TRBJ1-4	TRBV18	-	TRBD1	CASSLDRGSEKLFF	TGTGCCAGCTCACTGGACAGGGGGTCTGAAAAACTGTTTTTT
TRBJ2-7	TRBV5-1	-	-	CASREGGEQYF	TGCGCCAGCAGAGAAGGGGGCGAGCAGTACTTC
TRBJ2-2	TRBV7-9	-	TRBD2	CSSSLDGRAQPGELFF	TGTTCCAGCAGCTTAGACGGGAGGGCCCAGCCCGGGGAGCTGTTTTTT
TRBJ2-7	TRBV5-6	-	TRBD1	CASSLRGGRGYEQYF	TGTGCCAGCAGCTTGCGTGGGGGCAGGGGGTACGAGCAGTACTTC
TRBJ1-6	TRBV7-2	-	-	CASSLGGTRNSPLHF	TGTGCCAGCAGCTTAGGCGGGACTAGGAATTCACCCCTCCACTTT
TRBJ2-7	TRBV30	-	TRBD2	CAWTRGGGPIYEQYF	TGTGCCTGGACCCGGGGGGGAGGGCCTATTTACGAGCAGTACTTC
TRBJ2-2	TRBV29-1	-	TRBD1	CSVGTGFNTGELFF	TGCAGCGTTGGGACAGGGTTTAACACCGGGGAGCTGTTTTTT
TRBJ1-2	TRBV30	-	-	CAWRQGVYGYTF	TGTGCCTGGAGACAGGGCGTCTATGGCTACACCTTC
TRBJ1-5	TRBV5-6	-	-	CASSLRPRDQPQHF	TGTGCCAGCAGCCTGCGTCCCAGGGATCAGCCCCAGCATTTT
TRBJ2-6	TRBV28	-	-	CASLPTGMGVGANVLTF	TGTGCCAGTTTACCGACCGGGATGGGAGTTGGGGCCAACGTCCTGACTTTC
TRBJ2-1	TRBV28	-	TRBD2	CASSLLGLAPNEQFF	TGTGCCAGCAGTTTACTAGGACTAGCGCCCAATGAGCAGTTCTTC
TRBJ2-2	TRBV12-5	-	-	CASGLDGIPNTGELFF	TGTGCTAGTGGTTTGGACGGGATTCCGAACACCGGGGAGCTGTTTTTT
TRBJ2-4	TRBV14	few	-	CASSQGAANIQYF	TGTGCCAGCAGCCAGGGGGCTGCAAACATTCAGTACTTC
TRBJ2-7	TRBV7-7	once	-	CASSHTRGNEQYF	TGTGCTAGCAGCCACACACGTGGCAACGAGCAGTACTTC
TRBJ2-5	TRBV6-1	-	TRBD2	CASSETGGGETQYF	TGTGCCAGCAGTGAAACGGGAGGCGGGGAGACCCAGTACTTC
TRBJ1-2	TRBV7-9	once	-	CASSLARQEYGYTF	TGTGCCAGCAGCTTAGCAAGACAGGAGTATGGCTACACCTTC
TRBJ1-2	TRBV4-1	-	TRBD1	CASSQEQGTLYGYTF	TGCGCCAGCAGCCAAGAACAGGGGACCTTATATGGCTACACCTTC
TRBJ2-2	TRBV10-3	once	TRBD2	CAIAGTGHRLAGGIRPPWELFF	TGTGCCATCGCAGGGACAGGGCATCGACTAGCGGGAGGAATCCGTCCCCCCTGGGAGCTGTTTTTT
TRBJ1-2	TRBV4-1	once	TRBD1	CASSQGTGLGYGYTF	TGCGCCAGCAGCCAAGGGACAGGGCTCGGCTATGGCTACACCTTC
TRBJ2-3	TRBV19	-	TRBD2	CASSPVGGGADTQYF	TGTGCCAGTAGCCCAGTCGGCGGGGGAGCAGATACGCAGTATTTT
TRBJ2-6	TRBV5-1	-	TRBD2	CASKRLAGELISGANVLTF	TGCGCCAGCAAGCGACTAGCGGGGGAGCTTATATCTGGGGCCAACGTCCTGACTTTC
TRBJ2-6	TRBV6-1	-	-	CASSATSGPGANVLTF	TGTGCCAGCAGTGCAACATCAGGTCCTGGGGCCAACGTCCTGACTTTC
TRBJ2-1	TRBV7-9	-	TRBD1	CASSYRGNEQFF	TGTGCCAGCAGCTACAGGGGGAATGAGCAGTTCTTC
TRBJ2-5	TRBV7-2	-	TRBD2	CASSLAGGPETQYF	TGTGCCAGCAGCTTAGCGGGAGGGCCAGAGACCCAGTACTTC
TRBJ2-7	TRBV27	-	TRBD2	CASSPGLAERFYEQYF	TGTGCCAGCAGCCCGGGACTAGCGGAGCGCTTCTACGAGCAGTACTTC
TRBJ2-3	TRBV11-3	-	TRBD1	CASSFGQGSTDTQYF	TGTGCCAGCAGCTTTGGACAGGGGAGCACAGATACGCAGTATTTT
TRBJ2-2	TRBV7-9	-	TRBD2	CASSRLAVGENTGELFF	TGTGCCAGCAGTCGCCTAGCGGTGGGGGAGAACACCGGGGAGCTGTTTTTT
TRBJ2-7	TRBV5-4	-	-	CASSLDAGEGEQYF	TGTGCCAGCAGCTTGGATGCAGGGGAAGGCGAGCAGTACTTC
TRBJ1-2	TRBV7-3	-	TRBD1	CASSLGQGGGYTF	TGTGCCAGCAGCCTGGGACAGGGGGGGGGCTACACCTTC
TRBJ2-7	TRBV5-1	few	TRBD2	CASSLAPTSGGAYEQYF	TGCGCCAGCAGCTTGGCCCCGACTAGCGGGGGTGCCTACGAGCAGTACTTC
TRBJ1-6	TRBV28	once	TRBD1	CASSLVAGGGGGSYNSPLHF	TGTGCCAGCAGTTTAGTAGCAGGGGGCGGAGGAGGCTCCTATAATTCACCCCTCCACTTT
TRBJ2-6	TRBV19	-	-	CASSIGGGSRSGANVLTF	TGTGCCAGTAGTATAGGTGGGGGGTCCCGCTCTGGGGCCAACGTCCTGACTTTC
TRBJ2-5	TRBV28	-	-	CASRVIGGGGETQYF	TGTGCCAGCCGGGTGATTGGGGGCGGAGGAGAGACCCAGTACTTC
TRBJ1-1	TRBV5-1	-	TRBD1	CASSLTGGRTEAFF	TGCGCCAGCAGCCTTACAGGGGGCCGGACTGAAGCTTTCTTT
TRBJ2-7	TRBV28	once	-	CASSFSQPGAQATSYEQYF	TGTGCCAGCAGTTTTTCCCAGCCGGGAGCCCAAGCCACCTCCTACGAGCAGTACTTC
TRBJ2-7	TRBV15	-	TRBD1	CATGDRDRYEQYF	TGTGCCACCGGGGACAGGGACCGCTACGAGCAGTACTTC
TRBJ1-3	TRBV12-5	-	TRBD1	CASGLETGYSGNTIYF	TGTGCTAGTGGTTTGGAGACAGGGTACTCTGGAAACACCATATATTTT
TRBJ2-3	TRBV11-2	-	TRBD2	CASSLDLTSGSTDTQYF	TGTGCCAGCAGCTTAGACCTGACTAGCGGCAGCACAGATACGCAGTATTTT
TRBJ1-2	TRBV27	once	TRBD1	CASGSGTGVGYTF	TGTGCCAGCGGGTCCGGGACAGGGGTAGGCTACACCTTC
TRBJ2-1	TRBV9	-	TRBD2	CASSVGGTSAGNEQFF	TGTGCCAGCAGCGTAGGGGGGACTAGCGCCGGCAATGAGCAGTTCTTC
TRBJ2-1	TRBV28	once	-	CASSWDFSGGYEQFF	TGTGCCAGCAGTTGGGACTTTAGCGGAGGATATGAGCAGTTCTTC
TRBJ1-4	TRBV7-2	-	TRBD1	CASSRTGQPEQELFF	TGTGCCAGCAGCCGCACGGGACAGCCAGAACAGGAACTGTTTTTT
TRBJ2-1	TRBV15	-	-	CATSPSGSTLYNEQFF	TGTGCCACCAGTCCTTCCGGGAGTACCCTCTACAATGAGCAGTTCTTC
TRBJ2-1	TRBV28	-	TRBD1	CASSFRDRVVNEQFF	TGTGCCAGCAGTTTCCGGGACAGGGTCGTCAATGAGCAGTTCTTC
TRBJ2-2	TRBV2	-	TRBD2	CASRREGVTGELFF	TGTGCCAGCAGGAGGGAGGGTGTCACCGGGGAGCTGTTTTTT
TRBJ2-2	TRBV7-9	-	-	CSSSSRGATNTGELFF	TGTTCCAGCAGCTCCCGTGGGGCTACGAACACCGGGGAGCTGTTTTTT
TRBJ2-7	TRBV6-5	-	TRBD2	CASSYSAGLVRYEQYF	TGTGCCAGCAGTTACTCTGCGGGACTAGTTCGGTACGAGCAGTACTTC
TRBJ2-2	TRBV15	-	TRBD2	CATSIKREAGELFF	TGTGCCACCAGCATAAAGCGGGAGGCCGGGGAGCTGTTTTTT